These T cell receptor beta chains were read from a single sample in a study of T cell changes during pregnancy in multiple sclerosis. Assay: immunoSEQ multiplex PCR; the TCRdb copy retains only in-frame clones and omits some. In the table there are under 85,000 clones, around 91% of which are singletons. Sequencing was performed on peripheral blood, taken in the third trimester of pregnancy. All receptors derive from a female donor in good health, enrolled as a control in a pregnancy study. The CDR3 runs from the conserved cysteine through the conserved F or W. D genes are given only for firm matches. Only some rows state a clone size, as once, few, many or a class for expanded clones.

TRBD2,TRBJ2-3,NA,TRBV4-1,CASSQRLAGGPSTDTQYF,TGCGCCAGCAGCCAAAGGCTAGCGGGGGGTCCTAGCACAGATACGCAGTATTTT
NA,TRBJ2-7,few,TRBV7-9,CASSYYYEQYF,TGTGCCAGCAGCTATTACTACGAGCAGTACTTC
TRBD1,TRBJ1-3,NA,TRBV19,CASSIDRGGNTIYF,TGTGCCAGTAGTATCGACAGGGGAGGAAACACCATATATTTT
NA,TRBJ1-2,NA,TRBV27,CASTTGNYGYTF,TGTGCCAGCACGACAGGCAACTATGGCTACACCTTC
TRBD1,TRBJ1-6,few,TRBV4-2,CASSQDRGQGALHF,TGTGCCAGCAGCCAAGATAGAGGACAGGGCGCCCTCCACTTT
TRBD1,TRBJ1-5,NA,TRBV4-1,CASSLRSGGTDNQPQHF,TGCGCCAGCAGCCTCAGGTCAGGCGGGACAGACAATCAGCCCCAGCATTTT
NA,TRBJ1-6,NA,TRBV4-3,CASSPTEVSSYNSPLHF,TGCGCCAGCAGCCCCACAGAAGTGAGCTCCTATAATTCACCCCTCCACTTT
TRBD1,TRBJ2-1,NA,TRBV13,CASSSGTGEVDEQFF,TGTGCCAGCAGCTCGGGGACAGGAGAGGTCGATGAGCAGTTCTTC
TRBD1,TRBJ2-2,NA,TRBV19,CASTQEGQGTGELFF,TGTGCCAGTACCCAGGAGGGACAGGGGACCGGGGAGCTGTTTTTT
TRBD1,TRBJ1-2,NA,TRBV5-1,CASSLGSGGQGNYGYTF,TGCGCCAGCAGCTTAGGAAGTGGGGGACAGGGTAACTATGGCTACACCTTC
TRBD2,TRBJ2-5,NA,TRBV9,CASSESPMGGVGETQYF,TGTGCCAGCAGCGAGTCCCCGATGGGGGGGGTTGGGGAGACCCAGTACTTC
NA,TRBJ1-5,NA,TRBV4-3,CASSQGEGGQPQHF,TGCGCCAGCAGCCAAGGGGAGGGGGGTCAGCCCCAGCATTTT
NA,TRBJ2-7,once,TRBV6-5,CASSYVGGEQYF,TGTGCCAGCAGTTACGTAGGAGGCGAGCAGTACTTC
NA,TRBJ2-4,NA,TRBV7-2,CASSLGGTVNIQYF,TGTGCCAGCAGCTTAGGCGGGACCGTAAACATTCAGTACTTC
TRBD2,TRBJ2-1,NA,TRBV27,CASSLGLAGSSYNEQFF,TGTGCCAGCAGTTTAGGGCTAGCGGGGAGCTCCTACAATGAGCAGTTCTTC
NA,TRBJ1-2,NA,TRBV15,CATSRNSLYGYTF,TGTGCCACCAGCAGAAATTCCCTCTATGGCTACACCTTC
NA,TRBJ1-2,NA,TRBV29-1,CSVEGAGRAYGYTF,TGCAGCGTTGAAGGCGCAGGGCGCGCCTATGGCTACACCTTC
NA,TRBJ2-3,NA,TRBV12-5,CASGIAGRTDTQYF,TGTGCTAGTGGTATAGCAGGGCGTACAGATACGCAGTATTTT
TRBD1,TRBJ1-1,NA,TRBV7-2,CASSLDYGTGASEAFF,TGTGCCAGCAGCTTAGATTACGGGACAGGGGCGTCTGAAGCTTTCTTT
TRBD1,TRBJ2-7,NA,TRBV9,CASSPQGDPYEQYF,TGTGCCAGCAGCCCTCAGGGGGACCCCTACGAGCAGTACTTC
NA,TRBJ1-2,NA,TRBV5-1,CASSLTGSDYGYTF,TGCGCCAGCAGCTTGACAGGGAGCGACTATGGCTACACCTTC
NA,TRBJ1-2,NA,TRBV5-4,CASSDNLRGAYGYTF,TGTGCCAGCAGCGATAACCTACGGGGGGCCTATGGCTACACCTTC
NA,TRBJ2-7,NA,TRBV5-4,CASSLAPGTYEQYF,TGTGCCAGCAGCTTGGCCCCGGGGACTTACGAGCAGTACTTC
TRBD2,TRBJ2-1,NA,TRBV11-3,CASSARTSGSYNEQFF,TGTGCCAGCAGCGCCCGGACTAGCGGATCCTACAATGAGCAGTTCTTC
NA,TRBJ2-1,NA,TRBV27,CASSASRTGRASEQFF,TGTGCCAGCAGTGCATCCCGGACGGGCAGGGCAAGTGAGCAGTTCTTC
TRBD2,TRBJ2-3,NA,TRBV27,CASSLWGGGISTDTQYF,TGTGCCAGCAGTTTATGGGGCGGGGGGATTAGCACAGATACGCAGTATTTT
NA,TRBJ1-4,NA,TRBV5-3,CARSLGSATNEKLFF,TGTGCCAGAAGCTTGGGGAGTGCAACTAATGAAAAACTGTTTTTT
NA,TRBJ1-2,once,TRBV6-1,CASHNYGYTF,TGTGCCAGCCATAACTATGGCTACACCTTC
TRBD1,TRBJ2-1,NA,TRBV6-1,CASREGQGRYVNNEQFF,TGTGCCAGCAGAGAAGGACAGGGGCGATACGTGAACAATGAGCAGTTCTTC
NA,TRBJ1-5,once,TRBV6-1,CASSEVNRAGQPQHF,TGTGCCAGCAGTGAAGTCAACAGGGCGGGTCAGCCCCAGCATTTT
NA,TRBJ1-5,NA,TRBV7-2,CASSSGQHLQPQHF,TGTGCCAGCAGCTCCGGACAGCATCTTCAGCCCCAGCATTTT
NA,TRBJ1-1,NA,TRBV7-2,CASSLRPLSGTEAFF,TGTGCCAGCAGCTTACGACCGTTATCGGGCACTGAAGCTTTCTTT
TRBD1,TRBJ1-2,NA,TRBV10-3,CAISDGDRVDHGYTF,TGTGCCATCAGTGACGGGGACAGGGTTGATCATGGCTACACCTTC
NA,TRBJ2-2,once,TRBV2,CASSGERTGELFF,TGTGCCAGCAGCGGGGAACGCACCGGGGAGCTGTTTTTT
NA,TRBJ1-5,NA,TRBV7-6,CASSLVYGGNQPQHF,TGTGCCAGCAGCTTAGTTTACGGAGGGAATCAGCCCCAGCATTTT
NA,TRBJ1-2,NA,TRBV30,CAWSLLSSGYTF,TGTGCCTGGAGTCTTCTATCTAGTGGCTACACCTTC